The rows below give T cell receptor beta chains drawn from one sample of a study of blood T cell repertoires in COVID-19. Clones were read by immunoSEQ multiplex PCR, and TCRdb kept only the in-frame ones, dropping some. This table holds 200,000 to 250,000 clones, 75% to 95% found once. Material for sequencing was PBMCs or T cells enriched from blood (not recorded which). The receptors stem from a woman aged 18-29 years who had recovered from COVID-19. Each CDR3 is given with its conserved first and last residue. Fields, in order: J gene, CDR3 length, D gene, V gene, clone size, CDR3 DNA, CDR3 protein. A D gene is named only where the DNA matches it firmly. Clone size appears in some rows only: once, few, many, or a class for an expanded clone.

TRBJ2-3	15	-	TRBV4-3	-	TGCGCCAGCAGCCAATCGGGGGGCCCTAGAGATACGCAGTATTTT	CASSQSGGPRDTQYF
TRBJ1-6	16	TRBD1	TRBV6-5	-	TGTGCCAGCAGTTATAAGGGGGACAGGGAAGGTTCACCCCTCCACTTT	CASSYKGDREGSPLHF
TRBJ2-5	13	-	TRBV6-5	-	TGTGCCAGCAGACGGACAGTCCAAGAGACCCAGTACTTC	CASRRTVQETQYF
TRBJ2-7	18	-	TRBV11-2	-	TGTGCCAGCAGCTTCAGCCTCAGGGCGGATGGAAGCTCCTACGAGCAGTACTTC	CASSFSLRADGSSYEQYF
TRBJ1-5	15	-	TRBV5-1	-	TGCGCCAGCAGCTTGGAAGGGGTTAGCAATCAGCCCCAGCATTTT	CASSLEGVSNQPQHF
TRBJ1-2	14	-	TRBV5-6	-	TGTGCCAGCAGCTTAGGACCGGAGGGGTATGGCTACACCTTC	CASSLGPEGYGYTF
TRBJ1-5	16	TRBD1	TRBV28	-	TGTGCCAGCAGCTCTCCCGGACAGGGTGAAGATCAGCCCCAGCATTTT	CASSSPGQGEDQPQHF
TRBJ2-1	16	-	TRBV24-1	-	TGTGCCACCAGTGATTTAAGCGGCCCGGGGGGCCATGAGCAGTTCTTC	CATSDLSGPGGHEQFF
TRBJ1-2	13	TRBD1	TRBV12-5	-	TGTGCTAGTGGTTTGGAGCCCGGGACAGGGGGGACCTTC	CASGLEPGTGGTF
TRBJ2-1	17	-	TRBV24-1	-	TGTGCCACCAGTGATTTTAGGGGTCCGAGCTCCTACAATGAGCAGTTCTTC	CATSDFRGPSSYNEQFF
TRBJ2-5	19	TRBD2	TRBV7-3	-	TGTGCCAGCAGCTCCCGCCTTACGACACTAGCGGGGCCTCAAGAGACCCAGTACTTC	CASSSRLTTLAGPQETQYF
TRBJ1-2	13	TRBD1	TRBV19	once	TGTGCCAGTAGTAACAGGGGGACCCATGGCTACACCTTC	CASSNRGTHGYTF
TRBJ1-5	18	-	TRBV4-1	-	TGCGCCAGCAGCCAAGAAGTATGGGCACGCAGGGAATTTCAGCCCCAGCATTTT	CASSQEVWARREFQPQHF
TRBJ2-6	15	TRBD1	TRBV28	-	TGTGCCAGCAGCCTCCCGGGACAGGGTGCCAACGTCCTGACTTTC	CASSLPGQGANVLTF
TRBJ1-5	19	-	TRBV24-1	-	TGTGCCACCAGTGAAAGCCTGAACAGACCATTTTATAGCAATCAGCCCCAGCATTTT	CATSESLNRPFYSNQPQHF